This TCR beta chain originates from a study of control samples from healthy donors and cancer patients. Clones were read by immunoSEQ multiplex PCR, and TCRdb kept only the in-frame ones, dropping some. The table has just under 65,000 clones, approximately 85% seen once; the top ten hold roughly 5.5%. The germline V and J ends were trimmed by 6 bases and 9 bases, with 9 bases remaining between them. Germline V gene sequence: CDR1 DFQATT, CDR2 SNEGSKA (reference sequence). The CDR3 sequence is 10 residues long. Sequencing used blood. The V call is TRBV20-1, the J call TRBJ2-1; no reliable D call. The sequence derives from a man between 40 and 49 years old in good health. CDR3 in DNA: TGCAGTGCCAGTAAGCTTGAGCAGTTCTTC. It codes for CSASKLEQFF.